This TCR beta chain emerged from a study of early T cells in non-severe SARS-CoV-2 infection. Study background: Whole-blood bulk RNA, unsorted, was sequenced, and chains were unpaired.

Each single cDNA molecule received a unique molecular identifier. TCRdb reprocessed the 5' RACE reads via MiXCR and lists one record per CDR3 protein. The table shows roughly 75,000 distinct CDR3 sequences, with approximately 12% occurring only once. The CDR3 loop spans 12 amino acids. Germline V gene lookup returns CDR1 MNHEY and CDR2 SVGEGT. The study's findings and limits: The study's VDJdb matching favored anti-spike CD8 responses and missed private and CD4 specificities.

This clonotype was seen a few times. Its antigen is unidentified. The V and J genes are TRBV6-2 or TRBV6-3 and TRBJ2-1; the D gene is possibly TRBD1 (6 bases). The origin of this receptor is an adult who was a healthcare worker with PCR-confirmed SARS-CoV-2 infection or an uninfected control (not recorded which). The sample taken for sequencing was whole blood. CDR3 nucleotides: TGTGTCACCCTGAGGGGGACGGGTGAGCAGTTCTTC. This codes for CVTLRGTGEQFF.